This is a list of T cell receptor beta chains from one sample in a study of vaccination and CD4 T cells after COVID-19. For these receptors, no antigen is known. TCRdb redid the calling of the PCR reads with MiXCR, one entry per CDR3 protein. The table shows 9,500 to 15,000 distinct CDR3 sequences, with 61% occurring only once. The sample taken for sequencing was CD4+ T cells from blood, cultured in vitro. These receptors were taken from a human donor who had recovered from COVID-19. CDR3s include the opening cysteine and the closing phenylalanine or tryptophan. D genes are given only for firm matches. Only some rows state a clone size, as once, few, many or a class for expanded clones.

clone_size | d_call | j_call | v_call | cdr3_aa | cdr3_nt
few | NA | TRBJ2-3 | TRBV24-1 | CATSDLKWPTSTDTQYF | TGTGCCACCAGTGATTTGAAATGGCCGACTAGCACAGATACGCAGTATTTT
NA | TRBD1 | TRBJ1-5 | TRBV19 | CASSILTGVGQPQHF | TGTGCCAGTAGTATCTTGACAGGGGTCGGTCAGCCCCAGCATTTT
NA | NA | TRBJ1-1 | TRBV12-3/TRBV12-4 | CASSRRPEAFF | TGTGCCAGCAGTCGCAGGCCTGAAGCTTTCTTT
NA | NA | TRBJ1-1 | TRBV6-1 | CASSPHQGTEAFF | TGTGCCAGCAGTCCCCATCAGGGAACTGAAGCTTTCTTT
once | NA | TRBJ2-7 | TRBV20-1 | CSATSIRYEQYF | TGCAGTGCTACCTCCATACGGTACGAGCAGTACTTC
NA | TRBD1 | TRBJ1-2 | TRBV19 | CASSPMDRAIYTF | TGTGCCAGTAGTCCCATGGACAGGGCGATCTACACCTTC
NA | NA | TRBJ1-5 | TRBV28 | CASSSLASRQPQHF | TGTGCCAGCAGTTCCCTCGCAAGTCGTCAGCCCCAGCATTTT
few | NA | TRBJ2-5 | TRBV7-9 | CASSSLTGWQETQYF | TGTGCCAGCAGCTCTCTAACGGGTTGGCAAGAGACCCAGTACTTC
NA | NA | TRBJ1-5 | TRBV2 | CASRAAWGASNQPQHF | TGTGCCAGCAGGGCTGCATGGGGGGCAAGCAATCAGCCCCAGCATTTT
NA | NA | TRBJ2-1 | TRBV20-1 | CSAWGQGTSGEQFF | TGCAGTGCTTGGGGACAGGGGACTAGCGGAGAGCAGTTCTTC
few | NA | TRBJ2-5 | TRBV7-9 | CASSLGGSRRETQYF | TGTGCCAGCAGCTTAGGAGGTAGCCGAAGGGAGACCCAGTACTTC
NA | NA | TRBJ1-5 | TRBV20-1 | CSARGPGSGQPQHF | TGCAGTGCTAGAGGGCCAGGGTCTGGGCAGCCCCAGCATTTT
NA | TRBD1 | TRBJ1-6 | TRBV10-2 | CASSLLVGTGDNSPLHF | TGCGCCAGCAGTTTACTAGTGGGGACAGGGGATAATTCACCCCTCCACTTT
few | NA | TRBJ1-3 | TRBV25-1 | CASSEFGTPGNTIYF | TGTGCCAGCAGTGAATTCGGGACTCCCGGAAACACCATATATTTT
NA | TRBD2 | TRBJ2-1 | TRBV20-1 | CSARSGVSGRTEQFF | TGCAGTGCTAGGTCCGGGGTTAGCGGGAGGACTGAGCAGTTCTTC
NA | NA | TRBJ2-5 | TRBV6-2/TRBV6-3 | CASSQQVSQYF | TGTGCCAGCAGCCAACAGGTCTCCCAGTACTTC